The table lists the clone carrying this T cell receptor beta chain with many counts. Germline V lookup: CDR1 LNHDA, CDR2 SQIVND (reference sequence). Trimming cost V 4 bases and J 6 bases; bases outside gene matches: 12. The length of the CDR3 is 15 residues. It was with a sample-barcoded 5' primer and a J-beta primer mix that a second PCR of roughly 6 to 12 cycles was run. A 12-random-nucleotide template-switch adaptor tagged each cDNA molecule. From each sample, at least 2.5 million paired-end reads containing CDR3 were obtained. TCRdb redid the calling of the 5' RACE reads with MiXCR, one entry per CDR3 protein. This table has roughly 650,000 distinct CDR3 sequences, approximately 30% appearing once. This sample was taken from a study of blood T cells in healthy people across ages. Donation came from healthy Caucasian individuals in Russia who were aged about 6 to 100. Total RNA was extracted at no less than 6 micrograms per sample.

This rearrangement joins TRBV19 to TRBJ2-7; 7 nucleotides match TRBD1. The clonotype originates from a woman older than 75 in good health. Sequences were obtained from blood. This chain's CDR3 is CASSRRRQGRPEQYF. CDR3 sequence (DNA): TGTGCCAGTAGTAGAAGACGACAGGGCCGTCCCGAGCAGTACTTC. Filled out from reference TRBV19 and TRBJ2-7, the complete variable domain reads DGGITQSPKYLFRKEGQNVTLSCEQNLNHDAMYWYRQDPGQGLRLIYYSQIVNDFQKGDIAEGYSVSREKKESFPLTVTSAQKNPTAFYLCASSRRRQGRPEQYFGPGTRLTVT.